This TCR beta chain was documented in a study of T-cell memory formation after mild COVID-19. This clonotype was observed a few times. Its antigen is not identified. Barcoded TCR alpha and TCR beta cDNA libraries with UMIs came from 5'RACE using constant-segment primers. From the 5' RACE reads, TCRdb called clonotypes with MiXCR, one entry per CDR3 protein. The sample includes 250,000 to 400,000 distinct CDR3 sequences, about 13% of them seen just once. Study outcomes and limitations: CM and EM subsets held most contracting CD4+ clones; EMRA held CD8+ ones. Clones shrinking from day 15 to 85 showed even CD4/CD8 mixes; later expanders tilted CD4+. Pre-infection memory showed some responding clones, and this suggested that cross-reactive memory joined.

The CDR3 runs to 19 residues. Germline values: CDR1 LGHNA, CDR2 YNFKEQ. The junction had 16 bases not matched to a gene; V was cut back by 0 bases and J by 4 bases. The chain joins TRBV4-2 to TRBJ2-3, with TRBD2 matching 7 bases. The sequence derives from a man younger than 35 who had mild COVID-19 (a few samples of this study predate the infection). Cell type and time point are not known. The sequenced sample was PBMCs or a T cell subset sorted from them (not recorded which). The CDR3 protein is CASSQDPASSAGRADTQYF. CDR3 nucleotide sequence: TGTGCCAGCAGCCAAGATCCCGCTTCGTCCGCGGGGAGGGCAGATACGCAGTATTTT.